The 31 T cell receptor beta chains given below trace back to one sample, sequenced in a study of T cell therapy after organ transplantation. Time point here: 4-8 weeks after completion of therapy. The repertoire was sequenced with immunoSEQ multiplex PCR; TCRdb's copy has only in-frame clones and lacks some. The top ten clones hold roughly 40% of a sample with 3,500 or so clones, 65% to 70% of them seen once. These receptors' targets are unknown. The specimen was CD8+ T cells from blood, collected after autologous CMV-specific T cell therapy. The receptors were gathered from a human patient who had received a solid organ transplant and had CMV disease. Some T cells may be transferred from the graft donor.

This clone is deemed medium-sized. V and J are TRBV6-5 and TRBJ2-5, with D maybe TRBD2 (5 bases). Deletions cut 8 bases from V and 2 bases from J, with 12 bases between. Germline CDR1 reads MNHEY; CDR2 reads SVGAGI. CDR3 length: 13 residues. Written as DNA, the CDR3 is TGTGCCAGCTGGGAGCAGCCGCAAGAGACCCAGTACTTC. It specifies CASWEQPQETQYF.

This chain joins TRBV19 and TRBJ2-2; D gene uncertain. The CDR3 runs 14 residues. CDR1 and CDR2 from the germline V gene are LNHDA and SQIVND (reference sequence). V lost 5 bases, J lost 2 bases, and 9 bases lay in between. CDR3 DNA sequence: TGTGCCAGTAGTCCCGGACGTAACACCGGGGAGCTGTTTTTT. This encodes CASSPGRNTGELFF. The full variable domain, its missing parts supplied by reference TRBV19 and TRBJ2-2, is DGGITQSPKYLFRKEGQNVTLSCEQNLNHDAMYWYRQDPGQGLRLIYYSQIVNDFQKGDIAEGYSVSREKKESFPLTVTSAQKNPTAFYLCASSPGRNTGELFFGEGSRLTVL.

The gene calls are TRBV7-6 and TRBJ2-1, with 11 bases aligning to TRBD2. V lost 5 bases and J lost 3; bases outside the gene matches: 6. Germline CDR1 reads SGHVS; CDR2 reads FNYEAQ. The CDR3 has 16 amino acids. The CDR3 nucleotides are TGTGCCAGCAGCAGTAGCGGGAGGGCCCTCTACAATGAGCAGTTCTTC. It codes for CASSSSGRALYNEQFF. The whole variable domain, filled in from reference TRBV7-6 and TRBJ2-1, reads GAGVSQSPRYKVTKRGQDVALRCDPISGHVSLYWYRQALGQGPEFLTYFNYEAQQDKSGLPNDRFSAERPEGSISTLTIQRTEQRDSAMYRCASSSSGRALYNEQFFGPGTRLTVL.

This chain connects TRBV5-6 to TRBJ2-1; D possibly corresponds to TRBD1 (6 bases). The germline V gene has CDR1 SGHDT and CDR2 YYEEEE. The V end was cut by 5 bases, the J end by 5 bases, with 14 bases between. The CDR3 has 14 residues. The chain's CDR3 is CASSFGTHNNEQFF. DNA for the CDR3: TGTGCCAGCAGTTTTGGGACACACAACAATGAGCAGTTCTTC.

This chain joins TRBV6-5 and TRBJ2-7, with 9 bases identical to TRBD1. J lost 5 bases, V lost 5 bases, and 10 bases had no gene match. CDR1 MNHEY and CDR2 SVGAGI come from the germline V gene. This CDR3 has 15 residues. The CDR3, as DNA: TGTGCCAGCAGTATGGGCCCGGACAGGGGTCACGAGCAGTACGTC. Its protein is CASSMGPDRGHEQYV.

This clone was found a few times. The chain has TRBV7-9 and TRBJ2-7; 8 bases fit TRBD1. V trimming: 8 bases; J trimming: 4 bases; junction bases outside the gene matches: 7. This CDR3 comprises 13 residues. CDR1 is SEHNR and CDR2 is FQNEAQ in the germline V gene (reference sequence). The DNA for the CDR3 is TGTGCCAGCTTCGGGACAGGCGGTTACGAGCAGTACTTC. Translating gives CASFGTGGYEQYF. Using reference TRBV7-9 and TRBJ2-7 for the parts outside the CDR3, the full variable domain is DTGVSQNPRHKITKRGQNVTFRCDPISEHNRLYWYRQTLGQGPEFLTYFQNEAQLEKSRLLSDRFSAERPKGSFSTLEIQRTEQGDSAMYLCASFGTGGYEQYFGPGTRLTVT.

The CDR3 loop reads CASSDQGATDTQYF. As DNA, the CDR3 is TGTGCCAGCAGCGACCAGGGGGCAACAGATACGCAGTATTTT. The V and J genes are TRBV9 and TRBJ2-3, with 8 positions matching TRBD1. V shed 3 bases, J shed 3 bases, and the junction held 3 bases outside the gene matches. This CDR3 is 14 amino acids long. Germline values: CDR1 SGDLS, CDR2 YYNGEE.

This chain links TRBV5-6 with TRBJ2-7, with D unclear. Germline CDR1 is SGHDT and CDR2 is YYEEEE. V lost 0 bases, J lost 2 bases, and 9 bases lay in between. The CDR3 is 14 residues long. The CDR3 spells CASSLGQIPYEQYF. The CDR3 nucleotides read TGTGCCAGCAGCTTGGGGCAGATCCCCTACGAGCAGTACTTC.

The chain couples TRBV7-9 to TRBJ2-2, with D tentatively TRBD1 (6 bases). The CDR3 consists of 17 residues. Germline V gene sequence: CDR1 SEHNR, CDR2 FQNEAQ (reference sequence). Between the trimmed V and J ends, which lost 5 bases and 10 bases, there was a span of 26 bases. Written as DNA, the CDR3 is TGTGCCAGCAGCCCCCTAGTTGATAAAGGGGGAAGGAAGGAGCTGTTTTTT. This translates into CASSPLVDKGGRKELFF.

The CDR3 protein is CASFGTGGYEQYF. The CDR3 DNA sequence: TGTGCCAGCTTCGGGACAGGCGGTTACGAGCAGTACTTC. This rearrangement joins TRBV7-4 to TRBJ2-7; 8 bases map to TRBD1. The CDR3 contains 13 residues. Per germline, CDR1 SGHVT and CDR2 SQSDAQ. J gave up 4 bases and V 8 bases, and 7 bases lay outside the gene matches.

This clone was observed a handful of times. The chain combines TRBV9 with TRBJ2-5, with D maybe TRBD1 (6 bases). This CDR3 has 15 amino acids. V was pared by 3 bases and J by 5 bases, with 17 bases between. Per germline, CDR1 SGDLS and CDR2 YYNGEE. This chain's CDR3 is CASSEEGIQGETQYF. CDR3 in DNA: TGTGCCAGCAGCGAAGAAGGCATCCAGGGGGAGACCCAGTACTTC.

The rearrangement joins TRBV27 to TRBJ2-5, with 7 bases identical to TRBD1. V shed 4 bases, J shed 7 bases, and the junction held 12 bases outside the gene matches. CDR1 and CDR2 (germline): MNHEY, SMNVEV (reference sequence). CDR3 length equals 15 residues. CDR3 amino acids: CASSSYQGDLGTQYF. CDR3 in DNA: TGTGCCAGCAGTTCCTACCAGGGGGACCTCGGGACCCAGTACTTC.

The V gene is TRBV18, the J gene TRBJ2-2, with D maybe TRBD1 (5 bases). CDR3 length: 15 residues. Trimming shortened V by 2 bases and J by 5 bases, and 12 bases separated the two germline ends. CDR1 is KGHSH and CDR2 is LQKENI in the germline V gene. The CDR3 DNA is TGTGCCAGCTCACCATACCAGGACACAACCGGGGAGCTGTTTTTT. Translating it yields CASSPYQDTTGELFF.

The genes are TRBV18 and TRBJ2-2; D gene uncertain. The CDR3 runs 15 residues. V dropped 1 base and J dropped 4 bases, with 10 bases sitting between them. Germline CDR1 is KGHSH and CDR2 is LQKENI. The CDR3 DNA is TGTGCCAGCTCACCACAGGATGATGGCACCGGGGAGCTGTTTTTT. This sequence encodes CASSPQDDGTGELFF. Drawing the rest from reference TRBV18 and TRBJ2-2, the complete variable domain is NAGVMQNPRHLVRRRGQEARLRCSPMKGHSHVYWYRQLPEEGLKFMVYLQKENIIDESGMPKERFSAEFPKEGPSILRIQQVVRGDSAAYFCASSPQDDGTGELFFGEGSRLTVL.

This clone was recorded once. The V call is TRBV13, the J call TRBJ2-4; a possible D gene is TRBD1 (6 bases). With 0 bases removed from V and 8 bases from J, the gap between germline ends came to 14 bases. CDR1 is PRHDT, CDR2 FYEKMQ, per germline (reference sequence). The CDR3 runs to 15 residues. CDR3 sequence: CASSLGTGNGDIQYF. The CDR3 DNA sequence: TGTGCCAGCAGCTTAGGTACAGGGAATGGGGACATTCAGTACTTC.

The J gene is TRBJ2-5, the V gene TRBV9; a possible D gene is TRBD2 (5 bases). Germline values: CDR1 SGDLS, CDR2 YYNGEE. The CDR3 totals 13 residues. With 4 bases removed from V and 5 bases from J, the gap between germline ends came to 12 bases. The CDR3 DNA follows: TGTGCCAGCAGCCCACAGAGGGAGGAGACCCAGTACTTC. Translation: CASSPQREETQYF.

The J gene is TRBJ2-1, the V gene TRBV5-6; no clear D gene. From germline, CDR1 is SGHDT and CDR2 YYEEEE. V shed 1 base and J shed 1 base, with 9 bases lying between them. The CDR3 is 15 residues long. DNA of the CDR3: TGTGCCAGCAGCTTGTTTTATGGTTCCTACAATGAGCAGTTCTTC. Translated: CASSLFYGSYNEQFF.

This clone was found once. V usage is TRBV19 and J usage is TRBJ2-2; D is tentatively TRBD1 or TRBD2 (5 bases each). The germline V gene encodes CDR1 LNHDA and CDR2 SQIVND (reference sequence). The CDR3 sequence is 13 residues long. Trimming took off 4 bases at V and 4 bases at J, with 7 bases between the two ends. The CDR3 loop is CASSRGPTGELFF. The CDR3 DNA is TGTGCCAGTAGTAGGGGACCCACCGGGGAGCTGTTTTTT. The variable domain in full, completed from reference TRBV19 and TRBJ2-2, reads DGGITQSPKYLFRKEGQNVTLSCEQNLNHDAMYWYRQDPGQGLRLIYYSQIVNDFQKGDIAEGYSVSREKKESFPLTVTSAQKNPTAFYLCASSRGPTGELFFGEGSRLTVL.

This clone appeared a single time. The genes are TRBV6-5 and TRBJ1-2; D remains ambiguous. The V end was cut by 8 bases, the J end by 6 bases, with 16 bases between. Germline V gene lookup returns CDR1 MNHEY and CDR2 SVGAGI. This CDR3 region has 13 residues. This chain's CDR3 is CASSKEWADGYTF. CDR3 in DNA: TGTGCCAGCTCCAAAGAATGGGCAGATGGCTACACCTTC.

The chain uses TRBV6-4 and TRBJ2-1, with 9 bases lining up with TRBD1. Germline trimming cut 0 bases from V and 3 bases from J; bases unmatched to any gene: 0. Germline CDR1 is MRHNA and CDR2 is SNTAGT. The CDR3 is 15 amino acids. The DNA for the CDR3 is TGTGCCAGCAGTGACTCGACAGGGGGCTACAATGAGCAGTTCTTC. Translation gives CASSDSTGGYNEQFF.

This sequence joins TRBV19 and TRBJ2-1; 9 nucleotides align to TRBD1. The germline V gene has CDR1 LNHDA and CDR2 SQIVND (reference sequence). This CDR3 comprises 13 residues. The junction had 6 bases not matched to a gene; V was cut back by 8 bases and J by 7 bases. This chain's CDR3 is CASSTGGRNEQFF. In nucleotides, the CDR3 is TGTGCCAGTTCTACAGGGGGCCGAAATGAGCAGTTCTTC.

The rearrangement joins TRBV9 to TRBJ2-6; 8 bases align to TRBD2. V gave up 7 bases and J gave up 0 bases; unmatched junction bases: 6. Germline CDR1 reads SGDLS; CDR2 reads YYNGEE. The CDR3 totals 16 residues. The CDR3 loop reads CASSGTRDSGANVLTF. The DNA for the CDR3 is TGTGCCAGCTCGGGGACTAGGGACTCTGGGGCCAACGTCCTGACTTTC.

The chain couples TRBV9 to TRBJ1-4; a possible D gene is TRBD1 (5 bases). V dropped 2 bases and J dropped 4 bases, with 9 bases sitting between them. CDR1 and CDR2 (germline): SGDLS, YYNGEE. This CDR3 is built from 14 residues. In DNA, the CDR3 is TGTGCCAGCAGCGTTGGGGGTATTAATGAAAAACTGTTTTTT. Its translation is CASSVGGINEKLFF.

J is TRBJ1-2 and V is TRBV30; the match to TRBD1 covers 8 bases. The CDR3 is 14 residues long. The J segment lost 4 bases and the V segment lost 8 bases, leaving 12 bases of the junction unmatched. Germline V lookup: CDR1 GTSNPN, CDR2 SVGIG (reference sequence). The CDR3 nucleotides read TGTGCCCGAGGGGCAGGGGGCGCAATCTATGGCTACACCTTC. The encoded protein is CARGAGGAIYGYTF.

The chain employs TRBV7-6 and TRBJ2-1; D gene ambiguous. Trimming took off 5 bases at V and 10 bases at J, with 9 bases between the two ends. Germline CDR1 is SGHVS and CDR2 is FNYEAQ. The CDR3 is 11 residues long. The CDR3 coding sequence is TGTGCCAGCAGCCCCGGAACCGAGCAGTTCTTC. Its protein is CASSPGTEQFF. Drawing the rest from reference TRBV7-6 and TRBJ2-1, the complete variable domain is GAGVSQSPRYKVTKRGQDVALRCDPISGHVSLYWYRQALGQGPEFLTYFNYEAQQDKSGLPNDRFSAERPEGSISTLTIQRTEQRDSAMYRCASSPGTEQFFGPGTRLTVL.

J is TRBJ2-1 and V is TRBV14, with 11 bases lining up with TRBD2. The V and J ends lost 3 bases and 7 bases, in that order; junction bases with no gene match: 11. The CDR3 extends over 17 amino acids. Germline V gives CDR1 SGHDN, CDR2 FVKESK. The CDR3 sequence is CASSQLIAGGLRNEQFF. DNA for the CDR3: TGTGCCAGCAGCCAGTTGATAGCGGGAGGGCTGAGGAATGAGCAGTTCTTC.

J is TRBJ2-5 and V is TRBV7-3; 9 nucleotides agree with TRBD2. This CDR3 has 16 residues. Germline V CDR1 and CDR2: SGHTA, FQGTGA. J lost 4 bases, V lost 1 base, and 7 bases had no gene match. The CDR3 is CASSLMAGGLRETQYF. DNA for the CDR3: TGTGCCAGCAGCTTAATGGCGGGAGGGCTGAGAGAGACCCAGTACTTC.

This chain connects TRBV5-6 to TRBJ2-7, with 8 positions matching TRBD1. V lost 1 base, J lost 3 bases, and 3 bases stayed unmatched. CDR3 length equals 14 residues. From germline, CDR1 is SGHDT and CDR2 YYEEEE. CDR3: CASSLRTGFYEQYF. DNA of the CDR3: TGTGCCAGCAGCTTGAGGACAGGGTTCTACGAGCAGTACTTC.

In this sample, this clone is medium-sized. The V gene is TRBV4-2, the J gene TRBJ1-1; D is unresolved. Trimming removed 0 bases at V and 2 bases at J, with 4 bases between. This CDR3 is 13 amino acids long. Per germline, CDR1 LGHNA and CDR2 YNFKEQ. The CDR3 coding sequence is TGTGCCAGCAGCCAAGATCTAAACACTGAAGCTTTCTTT. Translating it yields CASSQDLNTEAFF.

The rearrangement links TRBV27 to TRBJ2-1, with 8 bases fitting TRBD2. After removal of 2 bases from V and 8 bases from J, the junction contained 5 bases not matched to a gene. Germline values: CDR1 MNHEY, CDR2 SMNVEV (reference sequence). This CDR3 contains 14 residues. As DNA, the CDR3 is TGTGCCAGCAGTTTAATTAGCGGGAAACATGAGCAGTTCTTC. As protein: CASSLISGKHEQFF.

The V gene is TRBV4-2, the J gene TRBJ2-5; the match to TRBD2 covers 7 bases. J lost 5 bases, V lost 1 base, and 7 bases had no gene match. Per the germline V gene, CDR1 is LGHNA and CDR2 is YNFKEQ. This CDR3 comprises 15 residues. The CDR3 region is CASSQARGEGETQYF. The CDR3 bases are TGTGCCAGCAGCCAAGCCCGGGGGGAGGGGGAGACCCAGTACTTC.